The TCR beta chain described here comes from a study of regulatory T cells in long-lasting Graves disease. Overall study findings and caveats: Persistent disease was associated with favored TRBV28 usage and with favored use of TRBJ1-2 and TRBJ2-5. Persistent-disease Graves' patients showed less TCR diversity than new cases.

Time point specified: persistent/refractory GD, antithyroid drugs over 5 years with positive TRAb. TCR sequences were obtained from RNA taken from PBMCs. Investigators prepared the TCR beta libraries by applying iRepertoire HTBI primers and Arm-PCR of CDR3 regions. TCRdb used MiXCR to reprocess the multiplex PCR reads, holding one entry per CDR3 protein. This table holds around 430,000 distinct CDR3 sequences, under 25% found once. The trim removed 5 bases at V and 12 bases at J, leaving 4 bases unmatched. The CDR3 extends over 11 amino acids. Notes on this clonotype: Its antigen is undetermined.

The rearrangement joins TRBV12-3 or TRBV12-4 to TRBJ2-1; the match to TRBD1 covers 7 bases. The sequenced sample was peripheral blood mononuclear cells (PBMCs), obtained when the disease was refractory, from a patient treated with antithyroid drugs. This clonotype was sampled from a female donor with Graves disease. The CDR3 coding sequence is TGTGCCAGCAGTCGGAACAGGGGGCAGTTCTTC. Translation gives CASSRNRGQFF.